This is a list of T cell receptor beta chains from one sample in a study of T cell responses to AZD1222 COVID-19 vaccine. Method: immunoSEQ multiplex PCR; TCRdb's copy keeps in-frame clones and lacks some. The data contain about 120,000 clones, approximately 90% of them singletons. Material: peripheral blood, obtained on day 0 of AZD1222 vaccination. The receptors here all came from an adult in good health. CDR3s include the opening cysteine and the closing phenylalanine or tryptophan. A D gene is named only where the DNA matches it firmly. Clone size, where shown, is once, few, many, or a class for clones that have expanded.

j_call clone_size v_call d_call cdr3_nt cdr3_aa
TRBJ1-6 - TRBV2 TRBD1 TGTGCCAGCACTAGCACAGGGGGTAACTCACCCCTCCACTTT CASTSTGGNSPLHF
TRBJ1-5 - TRBV7-8 - TGTGCCAGCAGCTTAGCCCGGGATCAGCCCCAGCATTTT CASSLARDQPQHF
TRBJ2-7 - TRBV11-2 TRBD2 TGTGCCAGCAGCTCGATTAGCGGGGGCCTGGCCTACGAGCAGTACTTC CASSSISGGLAYEQYF
TRBJ2-3 - TRBV7-2 TRBD2 TGTGCCAGCAGCCGGACTAGCGGTCCATCAGATACGCAGTATTTT CASSRTSGPSDTQYF
TRBJ2-1 - TRBV4-1 - TGCGCCAGCAGCTCCGGGACCACCTACAATGAGCAGTTCTTC CASSSGTTYNEQFF
TRBJ1-1 - TRBV7-3 - TGTGCCAGCAGCTTAAATGGGAACGGGGAAGCTTTCTTT CASSLNGNGEAFF
TRBJ1-2 - TRBV5-1 TRBD1 TGCGCCAGCAGCCCCAGGCGGGACAGGGAAAACTATGGCTACACCTTC CASSPRRDRENYGYTF
TRBJ2-1 - TRBV5-4 - TGTGCCAGCAGCCCCGGATACAATGAGCAGTTCTTC CASSPGYNEQFF
TRBJ2-3 - TRBV18 TRBD1 TGTGCCAGCTCACCGGGTTTCGGGACAGCATCGTCCGCAGATACGCAGTATTTT CASSPGFGTASSADTQYF
TRBJ2-5 - TRBV29-1 TRBD1 TGCAGCGTTGAAGCATCGGACAGGGGATTCGGGACCCAGTACTTC CSVEASDRGFGTQYF
TRBJ1-2 - TRBV4-1 - TGCGCCAGCAGCCAGGGCCGATCAGATCCCACCTATGGCTACACCTTC CASSQGRSDPTYGYTF
TRBJ2-7 - TRBV5-1 - TGCGCCAGCAGCTTGCGGTCCTACGAGCAGTACTTC CASSLRSYEQYF
TRBJ2-1 - TRBV13 TRBD2 TGTGCCAGCAGCTTACGTAGCGGGAGTCGCAACAATGAGCAGTTCTTC CASSLRSGSRNNEQFF
TRBJ2-3 - TRBV10-3 TRBD1 TGTGCCATCAGGACGGGACAGCAAACAGATACGCAGTATTTT CAIRTGQQTDTQYF
TRBJ1-2 - TRBV11-2 TRBD1 TGTGCCAGCAGCTTAGATCTTGGGACAGGGGGCTCCTATGGCTACACCTTC CASSLDLGTGGSYGYTF
TRBJ2-1 - TRBV7-9 TRBD2 TGTGCCAGCAGTATTAGCGGGATCTCTCTCAGCTCCTACAATGAGCAGTTCTTC CASSISGISLSSYNEQFF
TRBJ2-2 once TRBV4-1 - TGCGCCAGCAGCCCCCCCGGACGTACGAACACCGGGGAGCTGTTTTTT CASSPPGRTNTGELFF
TRBJ1-3 - TRBV14 - TGTGCCAGCAGCCACACAGCGCTCAACTCTGGAAACACCATATATTTT CASSHTALNSGNTIYF
TRBJ1-5 - TRBV6-1 - TGTGCCAGCAGTGAAGCGCAAGGTCAGCCCCAGCATTTT CASSEAQGQPQHF
TRBJ1-1 - TRBV27 - TGTGCCAGCAGTTTTCTGAAGGGAGCCACTGAAGCTTTCTTT CASSFLKGATEAFF
TRBJ2-1 - TRBV19 TRBD2 TGTGCCAGTAGTATCGGACTAGCGGGAGATAATGAGCAGTTCTTC CASSIGLAGDNEQFF
TRBJ1-2 - TRBV14 - TGTGCCAGCAGCCAAGATTGGATTCTCCATGGCTACACCTTC CASSQDWILHGYTF
TRBJ1-4 - TRBV5-1 - TGCGCCAGCAGCGACTCGATTGCAACTAATGAAAAACTGTTTTTT CASSDSIATNEKLFF
TRBJ2-1 - TRBV28 - TGTGCCAGCAGTTTCCCCTTAAATCCGGTTAGAGGTTACAATGAGCAGTTCTTC CASSFPLNPVRGYNEQFF
TRBJ2-7 - TRBV27 TRBD2 TGTGCCAGCAGTCTCGGACTAGCGGGCTACGAGCAGTACTTC CASSLGLAGYEQYF
TRBJ1-1 - TRBV21-1 - TGTGCCAGCAGCGAGACCAGGGGCTCCACTGAAGCTTTCTTT CASSETRGSTEAFF
TRBJ2-2 - TRBV7-2 - TGTGCCAGCAGCCCTAGGAGCGGAGAAGACACCGGGGAGCTGTTTTTT CASSPRSGEDTGELFF
TRBJ1-6 - TRBV6-6 - TGTGCCAGCAGTTATTCGGGTCCGGGTTCACCCCTCCACTTT CASSYSGPGSPLHF
TRBJ1-2 - TRBV2 - TGTGCCAGCAAAGACGCAGGGATGAGAGGCTACACCTTC CASKDAGMRGYTF
TRBJ2-2 - TRBV25-1 TRBD1 TGTGCCAGCAGTGAATTAATCGGACAGGGCGGCACCGGGGAGCTGTTTTTT CASSELIGQGGTGELFF
TRBJ2-3 - TRBV3-1/TRBV3-2 - TGTGCCAGCAGCTCCGATGGGGATACGCAGTATTTT CASSSDGDTQYF
TRBJ2-3 - TRBV5-5 - TGTGCCAGCAGCCCGGGGGTGCGGAGGGCCCCAGATACGCAGTATTTT CASSPGVRRAPDTQYF
TRBJ2-3 - TRBV10-1 - TGCGCCAGCAGCCGGGCGGGAAGCACAGATACGCAGTATTTT CASSRAGSTDTQYF
TRBJ1-1 - TRBV28 - TGTGCCAGCAGTTTCATTCAGGGAGGCAACACTGAAGCTTTCTTT CASSFIQGGNTEAFF
TRBJ2-3 - TRBV5-1 TRBD2 TGCGCCAGCAGCTCCCAATGGACTAGGACTGAGGATACGCAGTATTTT CASSSQWTRTEDTQYF
TRBJ2-2 many TRBV5-4 - TGTGCCAGCAGCGAGGAGGCCGGGGAGCTGTTTTTT CASSEEAGELFF
TRBJ2-1 - TRBV11-3 TRBD2 TGTGCCAGCAGTCGACCGGGACTAGTGGCCTACAATGAGCAGTTCTTC CASSRPGLVAYNEQFF
TRBJ2-7 - TRBV11-3 - TGTGCCAGCAGCCTAGGGGGACAAGGACCCTACGAGCAGTACTTC CASSLGGQGPYEQYF
TRBJ2-7 - TRBV6-5 TRBD1 TGTGCCAGCAAAGACAGGGACTACGAGCAGTACTTC CASKDRDYEQYF
TRBJ1-4 - TRBV28 - TGTGCCAGCAAAAAAGGGGGGCATGAAAAACTGTTTTTT CASKKGGHEKLFF
TRBJ2-1 - TRBV4-3 - TGCGCCAGCAGCCAGTGGACAGTCAATGAGCAGTTCTTC CASSQWTVNEQFF
TRBJ1-1 - TRBV28 - TGTGCCAGCGGCGGGTTAGGAGCTTTCTTT CASGGLGAFF
TRBJ2-2 - TRBV4-1 - TGCGCCAGCAGCCAAGAAGTCCACCCAACGACCGGGGAGCTGTTTTTT CASSQEVHPTTGELFF
TRBJ2-1 - TRBV14 TRBD1 TGTGCCAGCAGCCAAGGAGATGGGGCACAGGGGGGCTCCTACAATGAGCAGTTCTTC CASSQGDGAQGGSYNEQFF
TRBJ1-5 - TRBV11-2 TRBD1 TGTGCCAGCAGCGGAGGGACAGGGGAAGATCAGCCCCAGCATTTT CASSGGTGEDQPQHF
TRBJ2-1 - TRBV12-3/TRBV12-4 - TGTGCCAGCAGTTTACCGGCCTCCGGGGAGCAGTTCTTC CASSLPASGEQFF
TRBJ1-2 - TRBV6-5 TRBD1 TGTGCCAGCAGCAAGACCGGGACAGCTATTTATGGCTACACCTTC CASSKTGTAIYGYTF
TRBJ2-5 - TRBV4-1 TRBD1 TGCGCCAGCAGCCAAAACCCAGGGGGCCAAGAGACCCAGTACTTC CASSQNPGGQETQYF
TRBJ1-6 once TRBV5-8 TRBD1 TGTGCCAGCAGCCCGGGACAGAGAGATAATTCACCCCTCCACTTT CASSPGQRDNSPLHF
TRBJ2-1 - TRBV5-1 - TGCGCCAGCAGGGACTATGAGTACAATGAGCAGTTCTTC CASRDYEYNEQFF
TRBJ1-2 - TRBV14 - TGTGCCAGCAGCCAAGCCACAGGGAATGGCTACACCTTC CASSQATGNGYTF
TRBJ2-1 - TRBV28 - TGTGCCAGCAGCGTGGGCCCTAGCGAGCAGTTCTTC CASSVGPSEQFF
TRBJ1-3 - TRBV2 - TGTGCCAGCAGAACCGAGGGGCACACCATATATTTT CASRTEGHTIYF
TRBJ1-1 - TRBV28 - TGTGCCAGCAGTTTGACACCTTCTGAAGCTTTCTTT CASSLTPSEAFF
TRBJ1-2 - TRBV19 TRBD1 TGTGCCACCCGAAGGACAGGGGCCTATGGCTACACCTTC CATRRTGAYGYTF
TRBJ2-1 - TRBV28 - TGTGCCAGCAGTTTAGTAGGGGATTACAATGAGCAGTTCTTC CASSLVGDYNEQFF